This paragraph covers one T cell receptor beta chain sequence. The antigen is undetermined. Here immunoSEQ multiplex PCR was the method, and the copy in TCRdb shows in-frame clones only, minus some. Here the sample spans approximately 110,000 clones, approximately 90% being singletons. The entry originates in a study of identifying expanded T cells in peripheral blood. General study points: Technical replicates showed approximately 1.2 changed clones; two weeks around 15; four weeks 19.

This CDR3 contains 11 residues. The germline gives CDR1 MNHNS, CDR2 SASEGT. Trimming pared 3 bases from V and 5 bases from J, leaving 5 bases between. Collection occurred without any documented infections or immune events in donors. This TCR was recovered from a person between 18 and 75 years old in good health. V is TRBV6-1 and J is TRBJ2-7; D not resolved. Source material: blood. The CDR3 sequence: CASSDNHEQYF. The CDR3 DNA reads TGTGCCAGCAGTGATAACCACGAGCAGTACTTC.